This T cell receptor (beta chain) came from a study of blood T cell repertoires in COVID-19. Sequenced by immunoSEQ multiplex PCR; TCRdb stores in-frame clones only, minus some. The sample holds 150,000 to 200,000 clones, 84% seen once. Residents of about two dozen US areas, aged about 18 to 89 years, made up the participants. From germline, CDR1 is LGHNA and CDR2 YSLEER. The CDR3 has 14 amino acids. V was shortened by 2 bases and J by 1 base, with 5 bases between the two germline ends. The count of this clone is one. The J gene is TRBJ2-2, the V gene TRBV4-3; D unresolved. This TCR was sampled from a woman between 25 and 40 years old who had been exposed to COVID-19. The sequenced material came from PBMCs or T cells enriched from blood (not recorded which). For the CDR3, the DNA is TGCGCCAGCAGCCAATTAATGAACACCGGGGAGCTGTTTTTT. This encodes CASSQLMNTGELFF.